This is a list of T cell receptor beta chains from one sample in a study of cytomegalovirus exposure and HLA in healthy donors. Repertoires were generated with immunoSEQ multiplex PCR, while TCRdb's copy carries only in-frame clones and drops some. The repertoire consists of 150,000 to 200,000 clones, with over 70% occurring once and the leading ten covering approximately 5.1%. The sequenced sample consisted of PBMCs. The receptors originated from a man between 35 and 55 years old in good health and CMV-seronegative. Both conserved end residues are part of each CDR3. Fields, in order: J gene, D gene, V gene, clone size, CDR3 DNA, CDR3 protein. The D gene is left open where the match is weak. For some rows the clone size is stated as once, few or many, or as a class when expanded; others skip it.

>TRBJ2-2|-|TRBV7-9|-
TGTGCCAGCAGCTCCAGACAGTCCGGGGAGCTGTTTTTT
CASSSRQSGELFF
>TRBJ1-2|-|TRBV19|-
TGTGCCAGGGCTCGGGGGACTAACTATGGCTACACCTTC
CARARGTNYGYTF
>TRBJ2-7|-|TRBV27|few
TGTGCCAGCACCGAACAAGGACGGCCTTTGGGGGGCGAGCAGTACTTC
CASTEQGRPLGGEQYF
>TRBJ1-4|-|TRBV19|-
TGTGCCAGTAGTAGTTCGGGAGCTCTTTGGGGGACTAATGAAAAACTGTTTTTT
CASSSSGALWGTNEKLFF
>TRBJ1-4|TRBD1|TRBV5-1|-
TGCGCCAGCAGCACCGGCGACAGGGGAACTAATGAAAAACTGTTTTTT
CASSTGDRGTNEKLFF
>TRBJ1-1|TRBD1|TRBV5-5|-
TGTGCCAGCAGCTTTAGGACAGGGGGAAGGACTGAAGCTTTCTTT
CASSFRTGGRTEAFF
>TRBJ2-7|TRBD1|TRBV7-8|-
TGTGCCAGCAGCCGACAGGGGACAGGGGGCTACGAGCAGTACTTC
CASSRQGTGGYEQYF
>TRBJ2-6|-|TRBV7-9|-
TGTGCCAGCAGCTCCTGGCTGGGGACAAAAGTCTCTGGGGCCAACGTCCTGACTTTC
CASSSWLGTKVSGANVLTF
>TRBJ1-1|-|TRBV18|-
TGTGCCAGCCAGATGGGTCGGGACACTGAAGCTTTCTTT
CASQMGRDTEAFF
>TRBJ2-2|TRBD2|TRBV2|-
TGTGCCAGCACCGGAGCTAGCGGAAACACCGGGGAGCTGTTTTTT
CASTGASGNTGELFF
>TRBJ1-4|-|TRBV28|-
TGTGCCAGCAGTTTCACAGGGTATGATAATGAAAAACTGTTTTTT
CASSFTGYDNEKLFF
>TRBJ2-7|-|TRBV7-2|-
TGTGCCAGCACAACGGGGGGCCCTCCCTACGAGCAGTACTTC
CASTTGGPPYEQYF
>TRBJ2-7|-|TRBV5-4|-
TGTGCCAGCAGCCCTTCGATCGGGCAGGGCTACGAGCAGTACTTC
CASSPSIGQGYEQYF
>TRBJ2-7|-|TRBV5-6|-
TGTGCCAGCAGCACCTTGACAGGACCCTACGAGCAGTACTTC
CASSTLTGPYEQYF
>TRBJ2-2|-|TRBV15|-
TGTGCCACCAGTCCAGGGATAGTAGCCACCGGGGAGCTGTTTTTT
CATSPGIVATGELFF
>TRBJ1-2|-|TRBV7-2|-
TGTGCCAGCAGCCTCATTCCCGGCTGGGCGTTTGGCTACACCTTC
CASSLIPGWAFGYTF
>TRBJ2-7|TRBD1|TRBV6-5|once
TGTGCCAGCAGCCCCGGGGCAGGGGGTCCCTACGAGCAGTACTTC
CASSPGAGGPYEQYF
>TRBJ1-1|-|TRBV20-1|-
TGCAGTGCTAGTGGACAGCCTGAAGCTTTCTTT
CSASGQPEAFF
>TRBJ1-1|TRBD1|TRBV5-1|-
TGCGCCAGCAGCTCGGGACAGGGGAACACTGAAGCTTTCTTT
CASSSGQGNTEAFF
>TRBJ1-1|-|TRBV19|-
TGTGCCAGTAGTTGGGGAGAGCCGGAAATGTTCCTTGAAGCTTTCTTT
CASSWGEPEMFLEAFF
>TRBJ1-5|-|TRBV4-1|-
TGCGCCAGCAGCCAAGCAGTACCTAATCAGCCCCAGCATTTT
CASSQAVPNQPQHF
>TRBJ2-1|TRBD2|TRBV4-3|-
TGCGCCAGCAGCCAAGGATCTAGCGGCTCCTACAATGAGCAGTTCTTC
CASSQGSSGSYNEQFF
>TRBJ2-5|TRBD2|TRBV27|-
TGTGCCAGCAGTAGGACTAGCGCGGTAGTTGAGACCCAGTACTTC
CASSRTSAVVETQYF
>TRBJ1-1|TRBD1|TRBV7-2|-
TGTGCCAGCAGCTTAGCGCAGGGACAGGGACCGAACACTGAAGCTTTCTTT
CASSLAQGQGPNTEAFF
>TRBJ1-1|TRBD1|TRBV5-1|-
TGCGCCAGCAGCTGGGACAGGTCAAATTTGAACACTGAAGCTTTCTTT
CASSWDRSNLNTEAFF
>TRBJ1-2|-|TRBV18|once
TGTGCCAGCTCACCAAGCGGATCCTATGGCTACACCTTC
CASSPSGSYGYTF
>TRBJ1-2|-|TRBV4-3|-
TGCGCCAGCAGCCAATCCCCAGGAGCGGGGGGCTACACCTTC
CASSQSPGAGGYTF
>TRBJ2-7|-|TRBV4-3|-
TGCGCCAGCAGCCAAAACTACGACAGGAACTACGAGCAGTACTTC
CASSQNYDRNYEQYF
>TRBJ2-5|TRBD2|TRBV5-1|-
TGCGCCAGCAGCCTCACTAGCGGGGAGGGTGAGACCCAGTACTTC
CASSLTSGEGETQYF
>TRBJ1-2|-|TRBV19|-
TGTGCCAGTAGTATAGAGGCTGCCCCTGGGGCTTTCTATGGCTACACCTTC
CASSIEAAPGAFYGYTF
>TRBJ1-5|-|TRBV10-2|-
TGCGCCAGCAGGGACTCGGGCAATCAGCCCCAGCATTTT
CASRDSGNQPQHF
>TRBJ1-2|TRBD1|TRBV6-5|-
TGTGCCAGCAGGACAGGGGTGGATGGCTACACCTTC
CASRTGVDGYTF
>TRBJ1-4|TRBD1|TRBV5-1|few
TGCGCCAGCAGCTTGGATGAGGTCAGGGGGCATGAAAAACTGTTTTTT
CASSLDEVRGHEKLFF
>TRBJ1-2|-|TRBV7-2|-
TGTGCCAGCAGTGATTACAGGGTTCGTCATGGCTACACCTTC
CASSDYRVRHGYTF
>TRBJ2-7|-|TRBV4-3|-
TGCGCCAGCAGCCAAGCGACTGAGTCCTACGAGCAGTACTTC
CASSQATESYEQYF
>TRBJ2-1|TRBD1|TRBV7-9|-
TGTGCCAGCAGCTGGGACAGGAATGAGCAGTTCTTC
CASSWDRNEQFF
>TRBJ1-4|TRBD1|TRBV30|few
TGTGCCTGGAGTGTAGGACAGGAGAATGAAAAACTGTTTTTT
CAWSVGQENEKLFF
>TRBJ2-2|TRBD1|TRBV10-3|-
TGTGCCATCAGTGAGCGGACAGGGAACACCGGGGAGCTGTTTTTT
CAISERTGNTGELFF
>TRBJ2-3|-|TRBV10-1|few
TGCGCCAGCAGTGAGTCGACTCGGGGGACGCAGTATTTT
CASSESTRGTQYF
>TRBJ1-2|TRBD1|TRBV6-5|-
TGTGCCAGCAGTTTGGCTTCAGGGGGGTACTACACCTTC
CASSLASGGYYTF
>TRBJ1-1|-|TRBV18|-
TGTGCCAGCTCACCCCCACGGGGGGCGCACGCTGAAGCTTTCTTT
CASSPPRGAHAEAFF
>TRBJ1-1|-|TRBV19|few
TGTGCCAGTAGTATGGGCGGCAGGGTGGCTGAAGCTTTCTTT
CASSMGGRVAEAFF
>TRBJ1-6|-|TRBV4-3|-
TGCGCCAGCAGCCAAGTTTTGGGGGCGGCCTCACCCCTCCACTTT
CASSQVLGAASPLHF
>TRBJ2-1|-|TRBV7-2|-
TGTGCCAGCAGCTCCGACAGGACCTACAATGAGCAGTTCTTC
CASSSDRTYNEQFF
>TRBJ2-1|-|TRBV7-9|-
TGTTCCAGCAGCTTAGCGCTTCAGGGTGAGCAGTTCTTC
CSSSLALQGEQFF